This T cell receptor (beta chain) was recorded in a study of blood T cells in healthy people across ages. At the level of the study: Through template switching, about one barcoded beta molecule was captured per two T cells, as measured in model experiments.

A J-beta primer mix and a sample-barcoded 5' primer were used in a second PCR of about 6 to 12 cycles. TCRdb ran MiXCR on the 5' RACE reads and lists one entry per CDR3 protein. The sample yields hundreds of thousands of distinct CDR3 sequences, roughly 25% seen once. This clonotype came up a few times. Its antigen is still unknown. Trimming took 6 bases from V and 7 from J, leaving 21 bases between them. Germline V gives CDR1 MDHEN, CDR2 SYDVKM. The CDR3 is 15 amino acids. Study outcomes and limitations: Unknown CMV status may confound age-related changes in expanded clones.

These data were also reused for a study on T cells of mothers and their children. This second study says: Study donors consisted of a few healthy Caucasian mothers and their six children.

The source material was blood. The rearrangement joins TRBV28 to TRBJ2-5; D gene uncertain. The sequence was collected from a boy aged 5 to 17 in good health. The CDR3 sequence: CASRPPDHQRRTQYF. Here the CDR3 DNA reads TGTGCCAGCAGACCTCCGGACCATCAGCGTAGGACCCAGTACTTC. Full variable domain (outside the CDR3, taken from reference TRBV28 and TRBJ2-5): DVKVTQSSRYLVKRTGEKVFLECVQDMDHENMFWYRQDPGLGLRLIYFSYDVKMKEKGDIPEGYSVSREKKERFSLILESASTNQTSMYLCASRPPDHQRRTQYFGPGTRLLVL.